The 10 T cell receptor beta chains reported below all come from one sample, sequenced in a study of identical twins' blood T cells. TCRdb analysed the 5' RACE reads with MiXCR anew, one entry per CDR3 protein. Here the sample spans hundreds of thousands of distinct CDR3 sequences, approximately 30% being singletons. The specimen was PBMCs. Receptors were obtained from a woman between 18 and 50 years old in good health.

This clonotype was seen only a few times. The chain employs TRBV6-6 and TRBJ2-3; D is undetermined. The CDR3 loop spans 12 amino acids. Trimming removed 6 bases from V and 8 bases from J, with 12 bases in between. The germline gives CDR1 MNHNY, CDR2 SVGAGI (reference sequence). CDR3: CASRVLSGTQYF. The CDR3 coding sequence is TGTGCCAGCAGGGTCCTAAGTGGTACGCAGTATTTT.

This clonotype occurred a few times. This chain joins TRBV20-1 and TRBJ1-2, with 8 bases fitting TRBD1. This CDR3 is 14 amino acids long. The J segment lost 5 bases and the V segment lost 3 bases, leaving 8 bases of the junction unmatched. Germline-derived CDR1 and CDR2 are DFQATT and SNEGSKA (reference sequence). The CDR3: CSASDRGVFYGYTF. The CDR3 DNA reads TGCAGTGCTAGCGACAGGGGAGTATTTTATGGCTACACCTTC.

This clonotype was observed a handful of times. The J gene is TRBJ2-7, the V gene TRBV20-1, with D unresolved. Trimming took 0 bases from V and 7 from J, leaving 16 bases between them. The CDR3 consists of 14 residues. Germline V gene sequence: CDR1 DFQATT, CDR2 SNEGSKA (reference sequence). The CDR3, as DNA: TGCAGTGCTAGAGATTCGGTGCACCCGGAGGAGCAGTACTTC. This translates into CSARDSVHPEEQYF.

The chain is built from TRBV20-1 and TRBJ2-7; D is unresolved. Germline V gene sequence: CDR1 DFQATT, CDR2 SNEGSKA (reference sequence). The CDR3 covers 11 residues. V lost 1 base, J lost 6 bases, and 7 bases lay in between. The CDR3 loop is CSARVRVEQYF. As DNA, the CDR3 is TGCAGTGCTAGAGTAAGGGTCGAGCAGTACTTC.

The chain carries TRBV18 and TRBJ2-5; D gene ambiguous. The germline CDR1 and CDR2 sequences are KGHSH and LQKENI. V was trimmed by 0 bases and J by 4 bases, leaving 9 bases between them. The CDR3 spans 14 residues. CDR3 bases: TGTGCCAGCTCACCACCAGGTTGGGCAGAGACCCAGTACTTC. Its protein product is CASSPPGWAETQYF.

The V gene is TRBV27, the J gene TRBJ1-1; maybe TRBD1 (5 bases). The germline gives CDR1 MNHEY, CDR2 SMNVEV (reference sequence). V shed 0 bases and J shed 4 bases, with 18 bases lying between them. This CDR3 region has 17 residues. In nucleotides, the CDR3 is TGTGCCAGCAGTTTATCGGTCGGGGCAGGCATATTCACTGAAGCTTTCTTT. Translation gives CASSLSVGAGIFTEAFF.

The V and J genes are TRBV24-1 and TRBJ1-6; D is unclear. With 12 bases removed from V and 8 bases from J, the gap between germline ends came to 13 bases. Germline V gene sequence: CDR1 KGHDR, CDR2 SFDVKD. The CDR3 spans 12 residues. As DNA, the CDR3 is TGTGCCGGAGGCACAGAGCATTCACCCCTCCACTTT. This gives the protein CAGGTEHSPLHF.

In nucleotides, the CDR3 is TGTGCCAGCAGGGGTCCAGGGGGGGGAGCTTTCTTT. Its protein product is CASRGPGGGAFF. This chain links TRBV6-5 with TRBJ1-1; TRBD1 matches 7 bases. Germline CDR1 and CDR2: MNHEY and SVGAGI. The V and J ends lost 6 bases and 10 bases, in that order; junction bases with no gene match: 8. CDR3 length equals 12 residues.

This clonotype was observed once. V and J are TRBV29-1 and TRBJ2-7; D is perhaps TRBD1 (6 bases). The ends were cut back, 6 bases at V and 3 bases at J, with 15 bases in the middle. The length of the CDR3 is 13 residues. Germline lookup yields CDR1 SQVTM and CDR2 ANQGSEA. The chain's CDR3 is CSVFGTSSYEQYF. The CDR3 DNA sequence: TGCAGCGTCTTCGGGACAAGCAGCTACGAGCAGTACTTC.

This clonotype was seen a handful of times. V usage is TRBV18 and J usage is TRBJ2-2; D tentatively fits TRBD1 or TRBD2 (6 bases each). Germline CDR1 KGHSH, CDR2 LQKENI. Between the trimmed V and J ends, which lost 3 bases and 4 bases, there was a span of 15 bases. The CDR3 is 16 residues long. The CDR3 is CASSPTTGGSTGELFF. The CDR3 DNA is TGTGCCAGCTCACCCACGACAGGAGGGTCCACCGGGGAGCTGTTTTTT.